The T cell receptor beta chain under discussion was sequenced for a study of blood T cell repertoires in COVID-19. Data came from immunoSEQ multiplex PCR; TCRdb stores just in-frame clones and leaves some out. Among roughly 170,000 clones, 65% to 85% were seen once, and the ten largest hold 3.6%. V was clipped by 1 base and J by 1 base, with 13 bases between them. CDR1 is KGHSH, CDR2 LQKENI, per germline. The CDR3 is made up of 16 amino acids. Participant ages covered roughly 18 to 89 years across some 25 US areas. Cohort placement rested on clinical history that participants reported themselves. The sequenced sample consisted of PBMCs or T cells enriched from blood (not recorded which). The TCR originated in a woman aged 50 to 60 in a cohort exposed to, infected with or recovered from COVID-19 (not recorded which). The gene calls are TRBV18 and TRBJ1-1, with D tentatively TRBD1 (5 bases). The CDR3 region is CASSPRGSGENTEAFF. Written as DNA, the CDR3 is TGTGCCAGCTCACCACGGGGGTCGGGGGAGAACACTGAAGCTTTCTTT.